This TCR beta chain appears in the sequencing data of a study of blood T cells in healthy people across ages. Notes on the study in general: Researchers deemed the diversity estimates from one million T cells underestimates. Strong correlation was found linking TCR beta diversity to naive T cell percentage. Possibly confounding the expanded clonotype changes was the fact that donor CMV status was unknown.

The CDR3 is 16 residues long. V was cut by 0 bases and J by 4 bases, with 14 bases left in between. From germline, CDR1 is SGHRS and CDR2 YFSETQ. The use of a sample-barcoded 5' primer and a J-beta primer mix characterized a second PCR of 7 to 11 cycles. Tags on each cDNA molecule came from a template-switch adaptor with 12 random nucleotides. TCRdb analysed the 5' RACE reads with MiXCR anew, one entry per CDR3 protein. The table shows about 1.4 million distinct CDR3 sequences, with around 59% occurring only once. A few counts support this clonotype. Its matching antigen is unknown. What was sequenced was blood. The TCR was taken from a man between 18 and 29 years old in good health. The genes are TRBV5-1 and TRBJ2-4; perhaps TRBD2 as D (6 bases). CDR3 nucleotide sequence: TGCGCCAGCAGCTTGGCCGCGGGACTCCTTAAAAACATTCAGTACTTC. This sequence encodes CASSLAAGLLKNIQYF. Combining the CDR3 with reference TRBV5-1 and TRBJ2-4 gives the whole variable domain KAGVTQTPRYLIKTRGQQVTLSCSPISGHRSVSWYQQTPGQGLQFLFEYFSETQRNKGNFPGRFSGRQFSNSRSEMNVSTLELGDSALYLCASSLAAGLLKNIQYFGAGTRLSVL.